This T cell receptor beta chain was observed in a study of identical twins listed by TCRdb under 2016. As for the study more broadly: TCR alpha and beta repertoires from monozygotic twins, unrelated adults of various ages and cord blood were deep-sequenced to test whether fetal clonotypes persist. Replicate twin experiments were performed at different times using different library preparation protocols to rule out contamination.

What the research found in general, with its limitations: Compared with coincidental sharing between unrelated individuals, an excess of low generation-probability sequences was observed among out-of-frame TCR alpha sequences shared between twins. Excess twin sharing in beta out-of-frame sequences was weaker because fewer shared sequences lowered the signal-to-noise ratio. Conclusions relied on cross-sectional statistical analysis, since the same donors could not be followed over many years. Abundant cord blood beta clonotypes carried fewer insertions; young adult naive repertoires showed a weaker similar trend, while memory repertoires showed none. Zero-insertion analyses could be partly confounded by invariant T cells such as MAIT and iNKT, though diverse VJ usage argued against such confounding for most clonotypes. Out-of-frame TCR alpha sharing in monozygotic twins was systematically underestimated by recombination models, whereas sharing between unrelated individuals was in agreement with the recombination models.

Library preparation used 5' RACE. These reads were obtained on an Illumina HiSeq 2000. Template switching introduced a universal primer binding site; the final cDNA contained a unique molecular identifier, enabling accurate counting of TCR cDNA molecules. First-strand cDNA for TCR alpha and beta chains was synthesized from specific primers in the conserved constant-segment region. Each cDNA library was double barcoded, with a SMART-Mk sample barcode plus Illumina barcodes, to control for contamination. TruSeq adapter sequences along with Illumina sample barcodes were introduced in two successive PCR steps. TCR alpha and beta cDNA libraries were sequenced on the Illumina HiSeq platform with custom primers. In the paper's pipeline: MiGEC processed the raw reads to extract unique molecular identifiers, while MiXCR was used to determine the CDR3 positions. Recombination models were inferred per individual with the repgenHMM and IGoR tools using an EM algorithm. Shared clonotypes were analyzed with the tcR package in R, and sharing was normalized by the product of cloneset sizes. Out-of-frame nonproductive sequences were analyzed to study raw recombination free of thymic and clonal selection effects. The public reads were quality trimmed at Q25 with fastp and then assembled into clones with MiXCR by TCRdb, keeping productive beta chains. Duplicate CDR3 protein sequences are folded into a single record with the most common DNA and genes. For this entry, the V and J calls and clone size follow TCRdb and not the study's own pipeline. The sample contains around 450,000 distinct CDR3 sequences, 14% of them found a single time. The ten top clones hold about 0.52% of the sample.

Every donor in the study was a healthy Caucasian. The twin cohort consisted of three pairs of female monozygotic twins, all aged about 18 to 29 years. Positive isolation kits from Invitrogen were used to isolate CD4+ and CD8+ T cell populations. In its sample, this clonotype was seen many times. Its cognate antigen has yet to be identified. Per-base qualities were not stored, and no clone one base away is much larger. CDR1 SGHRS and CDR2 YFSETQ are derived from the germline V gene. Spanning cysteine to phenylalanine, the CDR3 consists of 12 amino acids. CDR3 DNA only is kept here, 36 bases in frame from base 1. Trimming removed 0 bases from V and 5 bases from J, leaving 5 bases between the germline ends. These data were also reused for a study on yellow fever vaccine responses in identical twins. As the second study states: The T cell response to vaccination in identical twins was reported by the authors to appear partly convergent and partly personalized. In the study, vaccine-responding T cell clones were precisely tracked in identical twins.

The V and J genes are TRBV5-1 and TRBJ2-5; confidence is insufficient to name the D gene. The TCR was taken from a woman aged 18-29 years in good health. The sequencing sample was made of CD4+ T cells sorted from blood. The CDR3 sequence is CASSLAMETQYF. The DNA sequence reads TGCGCCAGCAGCTTGGCCATGGAGACCCAGTACTTC.